This TCR beta chain was sequenced for a study of response to subunit inactivated influenza vaccine. Study-wide results and caveats: The authors suggested that every seasonal influenza vaccination recruits few new T cells.

A remark on this clonotype: Its antigen is still unknown.

Germline V gene sequence: CDR1 MDHEN, CDR2 SYDVKM. The CDR3 spans 14 residues. V was cut by 10 bases and J by 0 bases, with 15 bases left in between. Using its own MiXCR run on the RT-PCR reads, TCRdb lists one record per CDR3 protein. The sample has about 480,000 distinct CDR3 sequences; roughly 9.7% are singletons. The rearrangement joins TRBV28 to TRBJ1-2; D possibly corresponds to TRBD1 (5 bases). The origin of this receptor is a man aged 50 to 60 who received an inactivated influenza vaccine. The sample here was PBMCs from blood, taken roughly 46 days after vaccination. The DNA for the CDR3 is TGTGCCACAATCATGGGACCGACTAACTATGGCTACACCTTC. Translating gives CATIMGPTNYGYTF.